The 21 T cell receptor beta chains presented below share a single source sample, sequenced in a study of cytomegalovirus exposure and HLA in healthy donors. The PCR was carried out with 60 Vbeta primers and 13 Jbeta primers. Sequenced by immunoSEQ multiplex PCR; TCRdb stores in-frame clones only, minus some. The data show about 70,000 clones, roughly 81% seen once. What was sequenced was PBMCs. The receptors come from a human donor in good health.

The chain carries TRBV5-1 and TRBJ2-1, with TRBD1 identical over 7 bases. Trimming took 5 bases from V and 5 from J; bases not matched to a gene: 7. CDR3 length: 14 residues. CDR1 is SGHRS, CDR2 YFSETQ, per germline. The CDR3 region has the DNA TGCGCCAGCAGTTGGGCCACAGGGGACAATGAGCAGTTCTTC. Protein sequence: CASSWATGDNEQFF.

This sequence joins TRBV5-5 and TRBJ1-4, with D perhaps matching TRBD1 (5 bases). V was trimmed by 4 bases and J by 4 bases, leaving 11 bases between them. CDR3 length: 14 residues. The germline V gene encodes CDR1 SGHKS and CDR2 YYEKEE (reference sequence). The CDR3 nucleotides read TGTGCCAGCAGCCCCGGACAATTTAATGAAAAACTGTTTTTT. Translating gives CASSPGQFNEKLFF.

The chain joins TRBV5-4 to TRBJ1-1; a possible D gene is TRBD1 (5 bases). The CDR3 covers 16 residues. Trimming removed 4 bases at V and 5 bases at J, with 21 bases between. Germline CDR1 reads SGHNT; CDR2 reads YYREEE (reference sequence). The DNA of the CDR3 is TGTGCCAGCAGCCCCAGGGACGCAGCGGGGGTGACTGAAGCTTTCTTT. Its protein product is CASSPRDAAGVTEAFF.

The count of this clone is one. The chain recombines TRBV6-5 with TRBJ1-1; 8 positions agree with TRBD1. CDR3 size: 15 residues. The V gene's germline CDR1 is MNHEY and CDR2 SVGAGI. V lost 0 bases and J lost 5; bases outside the gene matches: 5. CDR3 residues: CASSYSWTGTTEAFF. CDR3 nucleotide sequence: TGTGCCAGCAGTTACTCATGGACAGGGACGACTGAAGCTTTCTTT.

The chain has TRBV18 and TRBJ1-3; D is undetermined. V was pared by 4 bases and J by 0 bases, with 13 bases between. The CDR3 length is 16 residues. Per the germline V gene, CDR1 is KGHSH and CDR2 is LQKENI. CDR3 sequence reads: CASSLERRSSGNTIYF. For the CDR3, the DNA is TGTGCCAGCTCACTTGAGAGAAGGAGCTCTGGAAACACCATATATTTT.

The CDR3 DNA follows: TGTGCCAGCAGCCAGACTATTAGCTCAATATGGGAGACCCAGTACTTC. Amino acid sequence: CASSQTISSIWETQYF. The chain couples TRBV4-2 to TRBJ2-5; TRBD2 is a possible D gene (5 bases). The CDR3 contains 16 residues. The ends were cut back, 3 bases at V and 5 bases at J, with 19 bases in the middle. The V gene's germline CDR1 is LGHNA and CDR2 YNFKEQ.

V usage is TRBV5-5 and J usage is TRBJ1-4; the D gene is possibly TRBD1 (5 bases). V was clipped by 0 bases and J by 7 bases, with 10 bases between them. In germline, CDR1 is SGHKS, CDR2 YYEKEE (reference sequence). The CDR3 sequence is 14 residues long. DNA for the CDR3: TGTGCCAGCAGCTTGGTCAGGGATTCTGAAAAACTGTTTTTT. It encodes CASSLVRDSEKLFF. Complete variable domain (other parts from reference TRBV5-5 and TRBJ1-4): DAGVTQSPTHLIKTRGQQVTLRCSPISGHKSVSWYQQVLGQGPQFIFQYYEKEERGRGNFPDRFSARQFPNYSSELNVNALLLGDSALYLCASSLVRDSEKLFFGSGTQLSVL.

This clone has only one observation. The chain uses TRBV6-1 and TRBJ2-2, with 9 bases fitting TRBD1. The CDR3 has 14 residues. V lost 8 bases, J lost 3 bases, and 4 bases stayed unmatched. CDR1 is MNHNS and CDR2 is SASEGT in the germline V gene. This CDR3 is CASPRTGDTGELFF. CDR3 in DNA: TGTGCCAGCCCGAGGACAGGGGACACCGGGGAGCTGTTTTTT.

The J gene is TRBJ1-2, the V gene TRBV7-9; D is unresolved. The CDR3 contains 15 residues. Germline V CDR1 and CDR2: SEHNR, FQNEAQ (reference sequence). The germline V and J ends were trimmed by 3 bases and 5 bases, with 16 bases remaining between them. The CDR3 sequence: CASSLEVGPLYGYTF. The CDR3 coding sequence is TGTGCCAGCAGCTTGGAGGTAGGGCCGCTGTATGGCTACACCTTC.

This chain links TRBV6-6 with TRBJ1-1, with 9 bases that match TRBD1. CDR1 is MNHNY and CDR2 is SVGAGI in the germline V gene (reference sequence). V was pared by 7 bases and J by 10 bases, with 7 bases of the junction left unmatched. The CDR3 length is 12 residues. CDR3 amino acids: CASTTGGPAAFF. CDR3 DNA: TGTGCCAGCACAACAGGGGGCCCTGCAGCTTTCTTT.

This clone appeared a few times. V and J are TRBV19 and TRBJ1-1; maybe TRBD1 (6 bases). Germline-derived CDR1 and CDR2 are LNHDA and SQIVND (reference sequence). This CDR3 region has 16 residues. The ends were cut back, 3 bases at V and 4 bases at J, with 18 bases in the middle. The CDR3 here is CASSMTLQDRGTEAFF. In DNA, the CDR3 is TGTGCCAGTAGTATGACTTTACAGGACAGAGGCACTGAAGCTTTCTTT.

This clone turned up a few times. The rearrangement uses TRBV5-4 and TRBJ1-1, with 8 positions matching TRBD1. This CDR3 spans 17 amino acids. Trimming took 4 bases from V and 0 from J; bases not matched to a gene: 11. Per germline, CDR1 SGHNT and CDR2 YYREEE (reference sequence). CDR3 bases: TGTGCCAGCAGCCTAGGACAGGGCTCTTCCATGAACACTGAAGCTTTCTTT. As protein: CASSLGQGSSMNTEAFF.

The chain joins TRBV6-5 to TRBJ1-5; D gene unclear. The CDR3 has 11 amino acids. Germline CDR1 is MNHEY and CDR2 is SVGAGI. V dropped 8 bases and J dropped 4 bases, with 6 bases sitting between them. CDR3 loop: CASGPNQPQHF. For the CDR3, the DNA is TGTGCCAGCGGGCCTAATCAGCCCCAGCATTTT.

This chain connects TRBV5-1 to TRBJ1-2, with 12 bases identical to TRBD1. CDR1 and CDR2 from the germline V gene are SGHRS and YFSETQ. The V segment lost 0 bases and the J segment 10 bases; nucleotides outside the gene matches: 7. The CDR3 spans 15 residues. The CDR3 is CASSLDPGQGAPYTF. The DNA of the CDR3 is TGCGCCAGCAGCTTGGACCCGGGACAGGGGGCCCCCTACACCTTC.

CDR3 sequence reads: CASSGQPSYEKLFF. The CDR3 nucleotides are TGTGCCAGCAGCGGACAGCCCAGTTATGAAAAACTGTTTTTT. The chain recombines TRBV27 with TRBJ1-4; possibly TRBD1 for D (6 bases). The CDR3 spans 14 residues. The germline CDR1 and CDR2 sequences are MNHEY and SMNVEV (reference sequence). Trimming left V 6 bases short and J 6 bases short, with 14 bases between. Filled out from reference TRBV27 and TRBJ1-4, the complete variable domain reads EAQVTQNPRYLITVTGKKLTVTCSQNMNHEYMSWYRQDPGLGLRQIYYSMNVEVTDKGDVPEGYKVSRKEKRNFPLILESPSPNQTSLYFCASSGQPSYEKLFFGSGTQLSVL.

This clone occurred a few times. The chain has TRBV6-1 and TRBJ1-5; 8 nucleotides agree with TRBD1. CDR3 length: 14 residues. Germline CDR1 reads MNHNS; CDR2 reads SASEGT. Trimming took 8 bases from V and 6 from J; bases not matched to a gene: 9. The CDR3 region is CASRPTGALQPQHF. CDR3 DNA sequence: TGTGCCAGCCGTCCGACAGGGGCCCTTCAGCCCCAGCATTTT.

This clone was detected once. The J gene is TRBJ2-1, the V gene TRBV7-8; 11 bases fit TRBD2. The CDR3 has 16 amino acids. J lost 4 bases, V lost 5 bases, and 7 bases had no gene match. The germline V gene has CDR1 SGHVS and CDR2 FQNEAQ. The CDR3 spells CASSPPGLAEYNEQFF. The CDR3 nucleotides are TGTGCCAGCAGCCCGCCGGGACTAGCGGAATACAATGAGCAGTTCTTC.

The chain combines TRBV29-1 with TRBJ1-1; tentatively, D is TRBD1 (5 bases). Germline CDR1 is SQVTM and CDR2 is ANQGSEA. V lost 3 bases to trimming and J lost 10 bases, with 12 bases between them. This CDR3 comprises 11 residues. As DNA, the CDR3 is TGCAGCGTTGATAAGGGGTGGGGAGCTTTCTTT. Protein sequence: CSVDKGWGAFF.

The chain recombines TRBV29-1 with TRBJ2-7; D is unresolved. This CDR3 has 13 residues. Germline V gene lookup returns CDR1 SQVTM and CDR2 ANQGSEA. V lost 1 base, J lost 4 bases, and 11 bases lay in between. This CDR3 is CSVEGQYTYEQYF. DNA of the CDR3: TGCAGCGTTGAAGGGCAGTATACGTACGAGCAGTACTTC.

The chain couples TRBV29-1 to TRBJ2-7; 8 bases agree with TRBD1. With V trimmed by 4 bases and J by 3 bases, 11 bases remained unmatched. The germline V gene has CDR1 SQVTM and CDR2 ANQGSEA. The CDR3 totals 15 residues. CDR3 residues: CSVVRQGRSDYEQYF. The CDR3 region has the DNA TGCAGCGTTGTTCGACAGGGGCGTTCCGACTACGAGCAGTACTTC.

The J gene is TRBJ2-5, the V gene TRBV7-6; D remains unclear. Germline CDR1 is SGHVS and CDR2 is FNYEAQ. This CDR3 spans 14 amino acids. The ends were cut back, 1 base at V and 0 bases at J, with 6 bases in the middle. This CDR3 reads CASSLVRYQETQYF. The CDR3 DNA reads TGTGCCAGCAGCTTAGTCCGGTACCAAGAGACCCAGTACTTC.